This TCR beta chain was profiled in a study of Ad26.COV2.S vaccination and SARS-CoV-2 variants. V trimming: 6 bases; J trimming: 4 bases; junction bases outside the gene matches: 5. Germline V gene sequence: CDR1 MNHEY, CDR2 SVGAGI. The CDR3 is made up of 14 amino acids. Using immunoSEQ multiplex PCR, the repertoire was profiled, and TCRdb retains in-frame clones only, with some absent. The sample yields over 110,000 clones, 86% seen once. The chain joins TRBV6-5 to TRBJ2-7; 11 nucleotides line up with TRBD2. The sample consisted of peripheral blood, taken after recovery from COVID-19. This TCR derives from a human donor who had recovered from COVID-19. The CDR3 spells CASRDSGGDYEQYF. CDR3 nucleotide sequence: TGTGCCAGCAGGGATAGCGGGGGGGATTACGAGCAGTACTTC.